A single sample gave rise to the 14 T cell receptor beta chains below, sequenced in a study of radiation and T cells in renal cell carcinoma. Time point noted: baseline pretreatment blood. The treatment here: 15 Gy SBRT to primary tumor, nephrectomy 4 weeks later. TCRdb keeps only in-frame clones here, not all; method: immunoSEQ multiplex PCR. Here the sample spans about 150,000 clones, roughly 90% being singletons. The starting material was blood, obtained from a patient whose treatment included radiotherapy and nephrectomy. Source of these receptors: a woman between 65 and 79 years old with renal cell carcinoma.

V usage is TRBV7-8 and J usage is TRBJ1-1; D unresolved. This CDR3 is 13 amino acids long. Germline V gives CDR1 SGHVS, CDR2 FQNEAQ. V was cut by 2 bases and J by 5 bases, with 9 bases left in between. CDR3 protein: CASSLSSVTEAFF. CDR3 in DNA: TGTGCCAGCAGCTTATCCTCCGTAACTGAAGCTTTCTTT.

V is TRBV5-1 and J is TRBJ1-5; D is ambiguous. This CDR3 region has 14 residues. CDR1 is SGHRS and CDR2 is YFSETQ in the germline V gene. The V and J ends lost 4 bases and 0 bases respectively, with 8 bases between them. This CDR3 reads CASSLDGSNQPQHF. The CDR3 nucleotides are TGCGCCAGCAGCCTGGACGGTAGCAATCAGCCCCAGCATTTT.

A single count supports this clone. The chain uses TRBV28 and TRBJ2-3; D uncertain. Germline lookup yields CDR1 MDHEN and CDR2 SYDVKM. V shed 3 bases and J shed 9 bases, with 4 bases lying between them. CDR3 length: 10 amino acids. CDR3 nucleotide sequence: TGTGCCAGCAGTTTCCCCACGCAGTATTTT. Protein sequence: CASSFPTQYF. Complete variable domain (other parts from reference TRBV28 and TRBJ2-3): DVKVTQSSRYLVKRTGEKVFLECVQDMDHENMFWYRQDPGLGLRLIYFSYDVKMKEKGDIPEGYSVSREKKERFSLILESASTNQTSMYLCASSFPTQYFGPGTRLTVL.

The chain couples TRBV28 to TRBJ2-7, with 7 bases matching TRBD2. Germline V gives CDR1 MDHEN, CDR2 SYDVKM. Losses at the gene ends were 7 bases for V and 0 bases for J; bases not matched to a gene: 9. The CDR3 consists of 15 residues. The CDR3, as DNA: TGTGCCAGCACCCTTTCGACGGGGGGCTCCTACGAGCAGTACTTC. It yields the protein CASTLSTGGSYEQYF.

V usage is TRBV7-9 and J usage is TRBJ1-1, with TRBD1 identical over 7 bases. The ends lost 1 base at V and 4 bases at J; junction bases unmatched: 3. The CDR3 length is 14 residues. Germline V gene data show CDR1 as SEHNR and CDR2 as FQNEAQ (reference sequence). The CDR3 nucleotides are TGTGCCAGCAGCTTAGATCCAGGGGGCACTGAAGCTTTCTTT. Residues: CASSLDPGGTEAFF.

This clone was seen just once. The J gene is TRBJ2-7, the V gene TRBV2, with 13 positions matching TRBD2. CDR1 is SNHLY, CDR2 FYNNEI, per germline. V gave up 7 bases and J gave up 0 bases; unmatched junction bases: 3. This CDR3 region has 15 residues. The CDR3: CASKGLAGASYEQYF. CDR3 coding DNA: TGTGCCAGCAAAGGACTAGCGGGGGCCTCCTACGAGCAGTACTTC.

This chain links TRBV5-6 with TRBJ2-1, with 7 bases fitting TRBD2. Trimming at V came to 0 bases and at J to 15 bases, leaving 6 bases not matched to a gene. Germline V gene sequence: CDR1 SGHDT, CDR2 YYEEEE. This CDR3 region has 12 residues. The CDR3 spells CASSLVGGRGFF. The CDR3 DNA sequence: TGTGCCAGCAGCTTGGTTGGAGGGAGGGGGTTCTTC.

In its sample, this clone was seen once. The genes are TRBV18 and TRBJ2-5; TRBD2 matches 11 bases. There are 16 residues in the CDR3. J lost 1 base, V lost 2 bases, and 3 bases had no gene match. Germline CDR1 reads KGHSH; CDR2 reads LQKENI. The CDR3 DNA is TGTGCCAGCTCACCAAACGGACTAGCGGGCCAAGAGACCCAGTACTTC. Its protein is CASSPNGLAGQETQYF.

The rearrangement uses TRBV4-2 and TRBJ1-6; no reliable D call. Germline lookup yields CDR1 LGHNA and CDR2 YNFKEQ. The CDR3 consists of 16 residues. Trimming cost V 0 bases and J 9 bases, with 15 bases left between them. The CDR3: CASSQEDRVASSPLHF. In nucleotides, the CDR3 is TGTGCCAGCAGCCAAGAAGACCGGGTGGCTTCTTCACCCCTCCACTTT.

The CDR3, as DNA: TGTGCCAGCAGCCAGGAGGGGGCGCACCCTACCTACGAGCAGTACTTC. Encoded protein: CASSQEGAHPTYEQYF. This chain connects TRBV7-3 to TRBJ2-7; D is perhaps TRBD1 (7 bases). Trimming left V 5 bases short and J 2 bases short, with 19 bases between. The length of the CDR3 is 16 residues. The germline V gene has CDR1 SGHTA and CDR2 FQGTGA.

This chain joins TRBV15 and TRBJ2-3; D possibly corresponds to TRBD2 (6 bases). V was trimmed by 6 bases and J by 1 base, leaving 11 bases between them. The V gene's germline CDR1 is LNHNV and CDR2 YYDKDF (reference sequence). The CDR3 covers 14 residues. Here the CDR3 reads CATRGPGGTDTQYF. The DNA for the CDR3 is TGTGCCACCAGAGGACCGGGGGGCACAGATACGCAGTATTTT.

The chain links TRBV7-9 to TRBJ1-4; a possible D gene is TRBD1 (5 bases). CDR3 length: 13 residues. V shed 8 bases and J shed 8 bases, with 15 bases lying between them. The germline V gene has CDR1 SEHNR and CDR2 FQNEAQ (reference sequence). The CDR3 sequence: CASSPRAEEKLFF. The CDR3 nucleotides read TGTGCCAGCTCCCCCAGGGCCGAAGAAAAACTGTTTTTT.

This chain links TRBV4-1 with TRBJ1-1; D perhaps matches TRBD1 (6 bases). With 4 bases removed from V and 0 bases from J, the gap between germline ends came to 15 bases. The CDR3 totals 16 residues. Germline CDR1 reads MGHRA; CDR2 reads YSYEKL. DNA for the CDR3: TGCGCCAGCAGCCGTATTAGTACAGGGCTGAACACTGAAGCTTTCTTT. It encodes CASSRISTGLNTEAFF.

This chain joins TRBV4-1 and TRBJ2-1; perhaps TRBD1 as D (5 bases). CDR1 is MGHRA, CDR2 YSYEKL, per germline. The V end was cut by 1 base, the J end by 6 bases, with 19 bases between. The length of the CDR3 is 17 residues. CDR3 sequence: CASSQVDMGFRRNEQFF. Written as DNA, the CDR3 is TGCGCCAGCAGCCAAGTGGACATGGGCTTTCGGCGCAATGAGCAGTTCTTC.